The 3 T cell receptor beta chains below all came from one sample that was sequenced in a study of CD8 T cells in ankylosing spondylitis. TCRdb used MiXCR to reprocess the 5' RACE reads, holding one entry per CDR3 protein. Counted here are 7,500 to 10,000 distinct CDR3 sequences, approximately 5.9% occurring once; the ten biggest clones make up about 42%. Sequences were obtained from blood, either unsorted or a sorted T cell fraction (not recorded which). These receptors all stem from a female donor with ankylosing spondylitis or in good health (not recorded which).

This clonotype was seen at least ten times. V gene TRBV9 combines with J gene TRBJ1-5; D is unresolved. Trimming removed 0 bases at V and 9 bases at J, with 13 bases between. The CDR3 totals 14 residues. The germline gives CDR1 SGDLS, CDR2 YYNGEE. CDR3 DNA sequence: TGTGCCAGCAGCGTAGATGGTAGGAGATGGCCCCAGCATTTT. Its translation: CASSVDGRRWPQHF. The full variable domain, completed using reference TRBV9 and TRBJ1-5, is DSGVTQTPKHLITATGQRVTLRCSPRSGDLSVYWYQQSLDQGLQFLIQYYNGEERAKGNILERFSAQQFPDLHSELNLSSLELGDSALYFCASSVDGRRWPQHFGDGTRLSIL.

By share of the sample, this clonotype is medium-sized. The V gene is TRBV9, the J gene TRBJ1-1; D not certain. CDR1 is SGDLS, CDR2 YYNGEE, per germline. The CDR3 covers 14 residues. V dropped 2 bases and J dropped 0 bases, with 8 bases sitting between them. The CDR3 loop reads CASSVGNMNTEAFF. CDR3 nucleotide sequence: TGTGCCAGCAGCGTTGGTAACATGAACACTGAAGCTTTCTTT.

This clonotype was observed many times. V usage is TRBV9 and J usage is TRBJ2-1; 8 bases fit TRBD2. Germline V gene data show CDR1 as SGDLS and CDR2 as YYNGEE. CDR3 size: 14 residues. Losses at the gene ends were 4 bases for V and 1 base for J; bases not matched to a gene: 1. CDR3 residues: CASSPSGSYNEQFF. In DNA form, the CDR3 reads TGTGCCAGCAGCCCTAGCGGGTCCTACAATGAGCAGTTCTTC.